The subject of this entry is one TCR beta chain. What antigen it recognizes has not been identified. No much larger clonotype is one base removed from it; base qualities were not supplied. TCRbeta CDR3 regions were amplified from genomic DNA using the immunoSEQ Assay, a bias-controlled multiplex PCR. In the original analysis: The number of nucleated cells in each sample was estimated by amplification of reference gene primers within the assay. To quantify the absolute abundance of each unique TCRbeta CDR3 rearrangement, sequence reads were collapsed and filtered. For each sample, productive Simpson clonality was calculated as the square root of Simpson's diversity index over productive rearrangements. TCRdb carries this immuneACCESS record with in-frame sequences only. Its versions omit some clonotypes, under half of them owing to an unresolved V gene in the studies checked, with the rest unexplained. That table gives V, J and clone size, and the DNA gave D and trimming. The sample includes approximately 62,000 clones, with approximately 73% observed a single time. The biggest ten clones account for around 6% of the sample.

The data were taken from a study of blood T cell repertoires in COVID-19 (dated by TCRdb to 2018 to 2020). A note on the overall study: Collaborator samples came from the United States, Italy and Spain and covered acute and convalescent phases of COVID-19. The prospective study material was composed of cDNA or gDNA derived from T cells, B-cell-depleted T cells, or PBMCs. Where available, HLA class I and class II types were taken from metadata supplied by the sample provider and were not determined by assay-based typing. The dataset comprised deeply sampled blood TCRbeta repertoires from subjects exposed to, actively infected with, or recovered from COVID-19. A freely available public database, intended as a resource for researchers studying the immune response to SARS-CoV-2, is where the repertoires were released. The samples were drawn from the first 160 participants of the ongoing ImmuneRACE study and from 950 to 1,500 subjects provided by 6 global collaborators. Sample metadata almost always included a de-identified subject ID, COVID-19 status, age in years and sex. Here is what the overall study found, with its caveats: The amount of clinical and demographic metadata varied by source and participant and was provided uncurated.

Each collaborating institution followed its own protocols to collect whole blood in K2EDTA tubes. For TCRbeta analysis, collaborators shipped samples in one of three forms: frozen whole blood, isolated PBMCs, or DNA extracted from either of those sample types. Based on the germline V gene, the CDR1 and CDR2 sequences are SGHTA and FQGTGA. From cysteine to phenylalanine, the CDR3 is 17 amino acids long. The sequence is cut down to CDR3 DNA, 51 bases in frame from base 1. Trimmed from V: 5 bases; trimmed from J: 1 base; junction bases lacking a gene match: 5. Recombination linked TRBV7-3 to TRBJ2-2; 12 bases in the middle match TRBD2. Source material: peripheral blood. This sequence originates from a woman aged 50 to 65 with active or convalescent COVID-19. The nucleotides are TGTGCCAGCAGCCCGACTAGCGGGGGACTGAACACCGGGGAGCTGTTTTTT. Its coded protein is CASSPTSGGLNTGELFF.